These 17 T cell receptor beta chains originate from one sample sequenced in a study of spatial heterogeneity in lung cancer. As to time point: sample taken at primary tumor resection. Unsorted samples of tumor, nontumor lung or frozen PBMC had their whole RNA sequenced. TCRdb fed the 5' RACE reads into MiXCR, producing one record per CDR3 protein. Of roughly 100,000 distinct CDR3 sequences in the sample, about 9.4% were seen once. Sequenced here: PBMCs, sampled at surgery. The receptors were sampled from a male donor with early-stage non-small cell lung cancer.

The chain joins TRBV15 to TRBJ2-5; D assignment may be TRBD1 or TRBD2 (6 bases each). CDR1 and CDR2 from the germline V gene are LNHNV and YYDKDF (reference sequence). V lost 6 bases and J 5 bases, leaving 13 bases between the germline ends. The CDR3 runs to 13 residues. The CDR3 loop is CATSAGGVETQYF. In DNA, the CDR3 is TGTGCCACCAGTGCCGGGGGCGTGGAGACCCAGTACTTC.

This clonotype has a count of ten or more. The chain combines TRBV5-1 with TRBJ2-4, with 9 positions matching TRBD1. V gave up 5 bases and J gave up 3 bases; unmatched junction bases: 6. The CDR3 is made up of 15 amino acids. Germline V gives CDR1 SGHRS, CDR2 YFSETQ. In DNA form, the CDR3 reads TGCGCCAGCAGTCGGGACAGGGACGGCAAAAACATTCAGTACTTC. Encoded protein: CASSRDRDGKNIQYF.

This clonotype was counted at least ten times. This chain uses TRBV4-2 with TRBJ2-5; the match to TRBD2 covers 7 bases. The CDR3 totals 13 residues. V gave up 6 bases and J gave up 1 base; unmatched junction bases: 2. Germline-derived CDR1 and CDR2 are LGHNA and YNFKEQ. The CDR3 loop is CASSRGVQETQYF. DNA of the CDR3: TGTGCCAGCAGTCGGGGGGTCCAAGAGACCCAGTACTTC.

About this clonotype itself: Lacking the conserved final phenylalanine or tryptophan, this CDR3 likely reflects a read error. The chain combines TRBV2 with TRBJ2-2, with D unclear. Germline-derived CDR1 and CDR2 are SNHLY and FYNNEI. Trimming shortened V by 5 bases and J by 0 bases, and 4 bases separated the two germline ends. The CDR3 length is 13 residues. CDR3 DNA sequence: TGTGCCAGCAGTTACACGAACACCGGGGAGCTGTTTTTG. This sequence encodes CASSYTNTGELFL.

The chain links TRBV6-5 to TRBJ1-6, with D possibly matching TRBD1 (6 bases). V dropped 6 bases and J dropped 0 bases, with 9 bases sitting between them. This CDR3 has 15 residues. The germline V gene has CDR1 MNHEY and CDR2 SVGAGI. CDR3 DNA sequence: TGTGCCAGCAGAAGGGACACCTCCTATAATTCACCCCTCCACTTT. Translation gives CASRRDTSYNSPLHF.

This clonotype was seen a handful of times. The chain has TRBV7-2 and TRBJ2-3, with unresolved D. With 7 bases removed from V and 0 bases from J, the gap between germline ends came to 11 bases. Looked up from germline, CDR1 is SGHTA and CDR2 is FQGNSA. The CDR3 loop spans 14 amino acids. Here the CDR3 DNA reads TGTGCCAGCACCCTTACGATGAGCACAGATACGCAGTATTTT. Its translation is CASTLTMSTDTQYF.

This clonotype was detected a few times. The V call is TRBV9, the J call TRBJ2-3; D gene ambiguous. This CDR3 is built from 14 residues. V lost 4 bases and J lost 7, with 16 bases in between. Germline CDR1 and CDR2: SGDLS and YYNGEE. CDR3 sequence: CASSTPTSANTQYF. The CDR3 DNA follows: TGTGCCAGCAGCACACCGACGAGCGCGAATACGCAGTATTTT.

This clonotype was detected many times. The gene calls are TRBV28 and TRBJ1-1; 8 positions agree with TRBD1. Germline V gene sequence: CDR1 MDHEN, CDR2 SYDVKM. The CDR3 is 14 amino acids. After removal of 6 bases from V and 3 bases from J, the junction contained 6 bases not matched to a gene. CDR3 nucleotides: TGTGCCAGCAGCCTCGGACAGGGATACACTGAAGCTTTCTTT. It translates to CASSLGQGYTEAFF. The full variable domain, rest sourced from reference TRBV28 and TRBJ1-1, is DVKVTQSSRYLVKRTGEKVFLECVQDMDHENMFWYRQDPGLGLRLIYFSYDVKMKEKGDIPEGYSVSREKKERFSLILESASTNQTSMYLCASSLGQGYTEAFFGQGTRLTVV.

With respect to this clonotype: This sequence may be a read error, since a much larger clone differs from it by one base. The chain combines TRBV7-2 with TRBJ2-5; D not resolved. CDR1 and CDR2 (germline): SGHTA, FQGNSA. Trimming removed 1 base at V and 0 bases at J, with 9 bases between. There are 15 residues in the CDR3. The CDR3 protein is CASSLEGRNQETQYF. The CDR3 DNA reads TGTGCCAGCAGCTTAGAAGGCAGAAACCAAGAGACCCAGTACTTC.

There are a few counts of this clonotype. The chain uses TRBV11-1 and TRBJ2-2, with no clear D. The CDR3 extends over 13 amino acids. CDR1 is SGHAT, CDR2 FQDESV, per germline (reference sequence). Trimming pared 0 bases from V and 8 bases from J, leaving 7 bases between. The CDR3 sequence: CASSLAVLGELFF. CDR3 DNA sequence: TGTGCCAGCAGCTTAGCGGTCCTGGGGGAGCTGTTTTTT.

The chain employs TRBV7-8 and TRBJ1-5; maybe TRBD1 (6 bases). Trimming stripped 5 bases from V and 7 bases from J, with 18 bases between. This CDR3 spans 15 amino acids. In germline, CDR1 is SGHVS, CDR2 FQNEAQ. The CDR3 DNA reads as TGTGCCAGCAGCCCGCAGGGAGGGGGAGGACAGCCCCAGCATTTT. As protein: CASSPQGGGGQPQHF.

This clonotype has just a few counts. This sequence joins TRBV5-1 and TRBJ1-1; TRBD1 is a possible D gene (5 bases). CDR1 is SGHRS and CDR2 is YFSETQ in the germline V gene. V lost 4 bases to trimming and J lost 0 bases, with 13 bases between them. The CDR3 has 15 residues. This chain's CDR3 is CASSATGTMNTEAFF. DNA of the CDR3: TGCGCCAGCAGCGCAACAGGAACTATGAACACTGAAGCTTTCTTT.

This clonotype was counted ten times or more. This chain connects TRBV11-2 to TRBJ2-1, with no clear D. Germline V gene sequence: CDR1 SGHAT, CDR2 FQNNGV. The CDR3 runs to 15 residues. The V end lost 3 bases, the J end lost 5 bases, and 14 bases lay between the germline ends. The CDR3 nucleotides read TGTGCCAGCAGCTTTGACTCCATTGGGCACAATGAGCAGTTCTTC. Its translation is CASSFDSIGHNEQFF. Looking up the rest from reference TRBV11-2 and TRBJ2-1 gives the full variable domain: EAGVAQSPRYKIIEKRQSVAFWCNPISGHATLYWYQQILGQGPKLLIQFQNNGVVDDSQLPKDRFSAERLKGVDSTLKIQPAKLEDSAVYLCASSFDSIGHNEQFFGPGTRLTVL.

This clonotype was found many times. V usage is TRBV5-1 and J usage is TRBJ2-5, with 9 positions matching TRBD2. The junction had 5 bases not matched to a gene; V was cut back by 4 bases and J by 4 bases. The CDR3 is made up of 14 amino acids. Germline lookup yields CDR1 SGHRS and CDR2 YFSETQ. The CDR3 nucleotides read TGCGCCAGCAGCCCAGTAGCGGGAGTAGAGACCCAGTACTTC. Translated, it gives CASSPVAGVETQYF.

The rearrangement uses TRBV2 and TRBJ2-3, with D unresolved. The CDR3 length is 12 residues. The V end lost 6 bases, the J end lost 3 bases, and 7 bases lay between the germline ends. Germline CDR1 and CDR2: SNHLY and FYNNEI. As DNA, the CDR3 is TGTGCCAGCAGCGCTCTGACAGATACGCAGTATTTT. It translates to CASSALTDTQYF. The variable domain in full, with the rest retrieved from reference TRBV2 and TRBJ2-3, is EPEVTQTPSHQVTQMGQEVILRCVPISNHLYFYWYRQILGQKVEFLVSFYNNEISEKSEIFDDQFSVERPDGSNFTLKIRSTKLEDSAMYFCASSALTDTQYFGPGTRLTVL.

This clonotype occurred a few times. The rearrangement joins TRBV6-1 to TRBJ2-7; 8 bases match TRBD1. Per germline, CDR1 MNHNS and CDR2 SASEGT. With V trimmed by 6 bases and J by 4 bases, 8 bases remained unmatched. The CDR3 contains 14 residues. The CDR3 DNA follows: TGTGCCAGCAGGAAGACAGGGGAGGTATACGAGCAGTACTTC. Translation gives CASRKTGEVYEQYF.

A few counts support this clonotype. At one end, the junction sequence differs from germline, possibly due to a read error. The chain couples TRBV7-8 to TRBJ2-7, with D tentatively TRBD2 (6 bases). CDR3 size: 13 residues. The V gene's germline CDR1 is SGHVS and CDR2 FQNEAQ. CDR3 amino acids: CASSVAASYEQYF. CDR3 in DNA: TGTGCCAGCAGCGTAGCGGCCTCCTACGAGCAGTACTTC.